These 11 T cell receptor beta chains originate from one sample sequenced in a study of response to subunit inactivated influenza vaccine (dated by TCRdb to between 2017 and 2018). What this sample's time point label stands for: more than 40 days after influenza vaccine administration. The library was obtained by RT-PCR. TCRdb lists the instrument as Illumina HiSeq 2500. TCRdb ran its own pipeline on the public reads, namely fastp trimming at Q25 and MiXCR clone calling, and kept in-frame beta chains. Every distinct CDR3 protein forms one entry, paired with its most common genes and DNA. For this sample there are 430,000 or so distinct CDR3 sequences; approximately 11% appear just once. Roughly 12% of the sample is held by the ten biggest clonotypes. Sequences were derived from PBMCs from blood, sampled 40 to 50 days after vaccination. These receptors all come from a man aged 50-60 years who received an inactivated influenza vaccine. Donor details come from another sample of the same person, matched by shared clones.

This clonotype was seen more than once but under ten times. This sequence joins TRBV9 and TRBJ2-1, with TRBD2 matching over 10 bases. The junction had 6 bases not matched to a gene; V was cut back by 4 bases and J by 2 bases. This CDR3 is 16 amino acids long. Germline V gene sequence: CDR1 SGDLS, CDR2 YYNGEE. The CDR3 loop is CASSTGLATTYNEQFF. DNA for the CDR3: TGTGCCAGCAGCACGGGACTAGCGACCACCTACAATGAGCAGTTCTTC.

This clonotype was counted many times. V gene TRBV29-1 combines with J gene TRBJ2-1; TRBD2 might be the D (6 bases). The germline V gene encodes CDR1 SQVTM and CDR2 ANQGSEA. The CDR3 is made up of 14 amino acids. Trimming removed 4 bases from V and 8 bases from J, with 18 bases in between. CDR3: CSVGFRGSIHEQFF. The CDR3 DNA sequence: TGCAGCGTTGGCTTCCGGGGGAGTATCCATGAGCAGTTCTTC.

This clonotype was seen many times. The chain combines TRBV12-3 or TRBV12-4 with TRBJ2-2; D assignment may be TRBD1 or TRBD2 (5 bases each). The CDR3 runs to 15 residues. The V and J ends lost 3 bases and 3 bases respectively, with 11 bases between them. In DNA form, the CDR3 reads TGTGCCAGCAGTTTCCACGGGGCGGACACCGGGGAGCTGTTTTTT. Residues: CASSFHGADTGELFF.

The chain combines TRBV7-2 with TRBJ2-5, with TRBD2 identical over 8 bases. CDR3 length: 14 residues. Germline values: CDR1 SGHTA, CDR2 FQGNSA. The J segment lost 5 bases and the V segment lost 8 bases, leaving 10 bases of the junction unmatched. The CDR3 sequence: CASVHPREGETQYF. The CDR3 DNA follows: TGTGCCAGCGTCCATCCCCGGGAGGGCGAGACCCAGTACTTC.

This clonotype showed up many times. The CDR3 region is CSVTVGSRANEQFF. In DNA form, the CDR3 reads TGCAGCGTTACTGTAGGTTCCCGAGCGAATGAGCAGTTCTTC. This chain uses TRBV29-1 with TRBJ2-1; D gene ambiguous. The ends were cut back, 5 bases at V and 7 bases at J, with 18 bases in the middle. Germline lookup yields CDR1 SQVTM and CDR2 ANQGSEA. The CDR3 spans 14 residues.

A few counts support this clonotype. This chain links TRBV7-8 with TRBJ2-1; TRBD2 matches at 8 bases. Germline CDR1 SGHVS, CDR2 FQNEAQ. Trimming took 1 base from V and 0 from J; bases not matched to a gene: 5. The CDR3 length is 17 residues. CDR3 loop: CASSLEGSGTSYNEQFF. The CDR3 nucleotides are TGTGCCAGCAGCTTAGAGGGTAGCGGGACCTCCTACAATGAGCAGTTCTTC.

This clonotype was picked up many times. CDR3 sequence: CASSLGASGGLSSYNEQFF. In DNA form, the CDR3 reads TGTGCCAGCAGCTTAGGCGCTAGCGGGGGGCTTAGCTCCTACAATGAGCAGTTCTTC. J is TRBJ2-1 and V is TRBV11-1, with 11 bases identical to TRBD2. This CDR3 has 19 residues. With 1 base clipped from V and 0 bases from J, the junction kept 8 bases outside the gene matches. Germline V gives CDR1 SGHAT, CDR2 FQDESV (reference sequence).

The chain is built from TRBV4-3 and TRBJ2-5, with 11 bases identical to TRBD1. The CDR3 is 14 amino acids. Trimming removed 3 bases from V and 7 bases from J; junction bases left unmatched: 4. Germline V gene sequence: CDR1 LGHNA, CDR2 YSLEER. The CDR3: CASSHLGQGATQYF. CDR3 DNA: TGCGCCAGCAGCCACCTAGGACAGGGGGCGACCCAGTACTTC.

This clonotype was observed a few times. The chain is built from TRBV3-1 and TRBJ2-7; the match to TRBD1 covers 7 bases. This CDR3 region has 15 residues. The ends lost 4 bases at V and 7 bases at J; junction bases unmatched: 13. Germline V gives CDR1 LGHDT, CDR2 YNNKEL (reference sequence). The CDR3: CASSPDLTGLGEQYF. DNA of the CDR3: TGTGCCAGCAGCCCTGACCTGACAGGGTTGGGTGAGCAGTACTTC.

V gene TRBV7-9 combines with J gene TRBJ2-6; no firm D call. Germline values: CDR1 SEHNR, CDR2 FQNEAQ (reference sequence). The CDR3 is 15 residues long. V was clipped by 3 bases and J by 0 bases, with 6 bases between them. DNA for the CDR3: TGTGCCAGCAGCTTTAAGATCTCTGGGGCCAACGTCCTGACTTTC. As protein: CASSFKISGANVLTF.

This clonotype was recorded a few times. The CDR3 sequence: CAWSKTGGSYEQYF. CDR3 sequence (DNA): TGTGCCTGGTCAAAGACAGGGGGCTCCTACGAGCAGTACTTC. This chain links TRBV30 with TRBJ2-7; 9 bases match TRBD1. This CDR3 contains 14 residues. With 5 bases clipped from V and 0 bases from J, the junction kept 5 bases outside the gene matches. Germline values: CDR1 GTSNPN, CDR2 SVGIG (reference sequence).